This is a list of T cell receptor beta chains from one sample in a study of blood T cell repertoires in COVID-19. Generated by immunoSEQ multiplex PCR, the TCRdb table keeps only in-frame clones and is missing some. The sample includes tens of thousands of clones, about nine tenths of them seen just once. Sequencing was done on a sample of peripheral blood. The receptors derive from a woman aged 70 to 79 with acute or convalescent COVID-19. Each CDR3 is given with its conserved first and last residue. D genes are given only for firm matches. The size field is filled for only some rows; it gives once, few, many or a size class.

v_call	d_call	clone_size	j_call	cdr3_nt	cdr3_aa
TRBV19	-	-	TRBJ2-3	TGTGCCCGACCCCAGGAGGCGCATACGCAGTATTTT	CARPQEAHTQYF
TRBV7-2	TRBD2	-	TRBJ2-5	TGTGCCAGCAGCTTAGTGGCGGGAGCATTAGAGACCCAGTACTTC	CASSLVAGALETQYF
TRBV5-6	-	-	TRBJ1-5	TGTGCCAGCAGCTCCTGGGACTCCCCTAGGAATCAGCCCCAGCATTTT	CASSSWDSPRNQPQHF
TRBV7-9	-	-	TRBJ2-7	TGTGCCAGCAGCCCTAGACCTTCCTACGAGCAGTACTTC	CASSPRPSYEQYF
TRBV13	-	-	TRBJ2-3	TGTGCCAGCAGCTCCCAAAAGGGGCGGCCCACAGATACGCAGTATTTT	CASSSQKGRPTDTQYF
TRBV12-3/TRBV12-4	-	-	TRBJ1-2	TGTGCCAGCAGCCCAAACAGGGTGGACGGCTACACCTTC	CASSPNRVDGYTF
TRBV7-8	-	-	TRBJ2-7	TGTGCCAGCAGCCAAACCGGCTACGAGCAGTACTTC	CASSQTGYEQYF
TRBV19	TRBD1	-	TRBJ1-1	TGTGCCAGTAGTAGGGGACAGGGGGCCTTCTTT	CASSRGQGAFF
TRBV28	TRBD1	-	TRBJ2-3	TGTGCCAGCAGCACGGGGACAGGGCGCACAGATACGCAGTATTTT	CASSTGTGRTDTQYF
TRBV2	-	-	TRBJ1-1	TGTGCCAGCAGTGAAGAGGGGCACACTGAAGCTTTCTTT	CASSEEGHTEAFF
TRBV4-1	-	-	TRBJ1-5	TGCGCCAGCAGCCACGGTACAGATAGGAATAATCAGCCCCAGCATTTT	CASSHGTDRNNQPQHF
TRBV7-8	-	once	TRBJ1-6	TGTGCCAGCAGCCGAGTCCTCACCGGGGGGGATTCACCCCTCCACTTT	CASSRVLTGGDSPLHF
TRBV6-4	-	-	TRBJ2-1	TGTGCCAGCAGCCCAGGGGAAGGTTACAATGAGCAGTTCTTC	CASSPGEGYNEQFF
TRBV6-5	-	-	TRBJ1-5	TGTGCCAGCAGTAAGGGGAATCAGCCCCAGCATTTT	CASSKGNQPQHF
TRBV6-5	TRBD1	-	TRBJ1-2	TGTGCCAGCAGTCTCGACAGGGGAAATGGCTACACCTTC	CASSLDRGNGYTF
TRBV27	TRBD1	-	TRBJ1-4	TGTGCCAGCGGACAGGGGGCGGGTGAAAAACTGTTTTTT	CASGQGAGEKLFF
TRBV5-4	TRBD2	-	TRBJ2-4	TGTGCCAGCAGCCACGCGAGCGGGAGAGGGCGAAACATTCAGTACTTC	CASSHASGRGRNIQYF
TRBV5-1	-	-	TRBJ2-7	TGCGCCAGCAGCTCCAGCGGAGCCTCCTACGAGCAGTACTTC	CASSSSGASYEQYF
TRBV10-3	TRBD2	-	TRBJ2-7	TGTGCCATCAGAGGCGTGAAGCGGGAGGGAAACGAGCAGTACTTC	CAIRGVKREGNEQYF
TRBV3-1/TRBV3-2	TRBD1	-	TRBJ2-5	TGTGCCAGCAGCCAAGAAGTGGGACAGGGGTTTGGGGAGACCCAGTACTTC	CASSQEVGQGFGETQYF
TRBV5-1	TRBD1	-	TRBJ1-5	TGCGCCAGCAGCCCCGGGACAGGACGCGATAGCAATCAGCCCCAGCATTTT	CASSPGTGRDSNQPQHF
TRBV19	-	-	TRBJ1-5	TGTGCCAGTAGTATAGCTCGTAGCAATCAGCCCCAGCATTTT	CASSIARSNQPQHF
TRBV3-1/TRBV3-2	TRBD1	-	TRBJ1-4	TGTGCCAGCAGCCGACAGGGGGCGGGTGAAAAACTGTTTTTT	CASSRQGAGEKLFF
TRBV27	TRBD2	-	TRBJ2-1	TGTGCCAGCAGTATGCTAGCGGGAGGGCTCGACAATGAGCAGTTCTTC	CASSMLAGGLDNEQFF
TRBV18	-	once	TRBJ1-6	TGTGCCAGCTCACCCCGGACAGATTCACCCCTCCACTTT	CASSPRTDSPLHF
TRBV18	-	-	TRBJ1-1	TGTGCCAGCTCACCCCTGATAGGGGGTAACGAAGCTTTCTTT	CASSPLIGGNEAFF
TRBV6-5	-	-	TRBJ2-1	TGTGCCAGCAGTAGAGGGAATGAGCAGTTCTTC	CASSRGNEQFF
TRBV7-9	TRBD2	-	TRBJ2-7	TGTGCCAGCAGCTTTCTGGGCGGGAGTACCGCCTACGAGCAGTACTTC	CASSFLGGSTAYEQYF
TRBV19	TRBD1	-	TRBJ1-2	TGTGCCAGTAGCACCCGGGACAGGGGGTTTCTGGCTAACTATGGCTACACCTTC	CASSTRDRGFLANYGYTF
TRBV5-1	-	-	TRBJ2-2	TGCGCCAGCAGCTTGGCCGGGGGAAACACCGGGGAGCTGTTTTTT	CASSLAGGNTGELFF
TRBV11-3	TRBD2	-	TRBJ2-4	TGTGCCAGCAGCTTAGAGGGGCAAGCGGGGGGCTTGGTTCAGTACTTC	CASSLEGQAGGLVQYF
TRBV6-5	-	-	TRBJ1-3	TGTGCCAGCAGACAGCTATCTGGAAACACCATATATTTT	CASRQLSGNTIYF
TRBV5-1	-	-	TRBJ2-2	TGCGCCAGCAGCGGGGGCCTAAACACCGGGGAGCTGTTTTTT	CASSGGLNTGELFF
TRBV30	-	-	TRBJ1-5	TGTGCCTGGAGTGTACTTCATAGCAATCAGCCCCAGCATTTT	CAWSVLHSNQPQHF
TRBV1	-	-	TRBJ2-3	TGCACCAGCAGCCAGGGCCTAGCGGGAGGACCTTATACGCAGTATTTT	CTSSQGLAGGPYTQYF
TRBV29-1	-	-	TRBJ2-1	TGCAGCGTTGTGGGATGGGGGGTGACAACGAATGAGCAGTTCTTC	CSVVGWGVTTNEQFF
TRBV9	-	-	TRBJ2-2	TGTGCCAGCAGCGGAGAGGACTCAACGAACGGGGAGCTGTTTTTT	CASSGEDSTNGELFF
TRBV11-2	TRBD2	-	TRBJ2-7	TGTGCCAGCAGACCCAGCGGGAGTCACGACGAGCAGTACTTC	CASRPSGSHDEQYF
TRBV6-5	TRBD1	-	TRBJ1-1	TGTGCCAGCAGTTACCTGGGACAGGGTGGCACTGAAGCTTTCTTT	CASSYLGQGGTEAFF
TRBV5-1	TRBD1	-	TRBJ2-5	TGCGCCAGCAGGACAGGGGGCGCGGGGGAGACCCAGTACTTC	CASRTGGAGETQYF
TRBV28	-	-	TRBJ1-1	TGTGCCAGCAGTTTGGCTAGCCTTGGAGCTTTCTTT	CASSLASLGAFF
TRBV4-1	-	-	TRBJ2-5	TGCGCCAGCAGCCAATTTTTCGGGATTCAAGAGACCCAGTACTTC	CASSQFFGIQETQYF
TRBV18	TRBD2	once	TRBJ2-2	TGTGCCAGCTCACCGCCGACTAGCGGGGGGTGGGACACCGGGGAGCTGTTTTTT	CASSPPTSGGWDTGELFF
TRBV30	-	-	TRBJ1-4	TGTGCCTGGAGTCGTGCAGGGGACCGAAAACTGTTTTTT	CAWSRAGDRKLFF
TRBV5-5	TRBD2	-	TRBJ2-3	TGTGCCAGCAGCTTGGCGGGGACAGGCATACTAGCGGGAACACCAGATACGCAGTATTTT	CASSLAGTGILAGTPDTQYF
TRBV5-1	-	once	TRBJ1-1	TGCGCCAGCAGCTTGGCACAGGGTGGTACGACTGAAGCTTTCTTT	CASSLAQGGTTEAFF
TRBV7-9	-	once	TRBJ2-7	TGTGCCAGCAGCCGGCAGGGCTACGAGCAGTACTTC	CASSRQGYEQYF
TRBV3-1/TRBV3-2	TRBD1	-	TRBJ1-6	TGTGCCAGCAGCCAATTAGGGGGCCGTTCACCCCTCCACTTT	CASSQLGGRSPLHF
TRBV19	TRBD1	-	TRBJ1-5	TGTGCCAGTAGTATCCGTACAGGGGTAGGCAATCAGCCCCAGCATTTT	CASSIRTGVGNQPQHF
TRBV2	TRBD1	-	TRBJ2-7	TGTGCCAGCAGCCTCGGACAGGGGATTTACGAGCAGTACTTC	CASSLGQGIYEQYF
TRBV5-8	TRBD1	-	TRBJ1-2	TGTGCCAGCAGCATTACCGGGACAGGAGTCTATGGCTACACCTTC	CASSITGTGVYGYTF
TRBV5-5	-	-	TRBJ2-6	TGTGCCAGCAGCTTGTTACCACACTCTGGGGCCAACGTCCTGACTTTC	CASSLLPHSGANVLTF
TRBV18	TRBD1	once	TRBJ1-1	TGTGCCAGCCGCCCAATGGACAGGGGTTTGAACACTGAAGCTTTCTTT	CASRPMDRGLNTEAFF
TRBV7-2	-	once	TRBJ2-7	TGTGCCAGCAGCCACCAGGCAGGGCACCTCTCCTACGAGCAGTACTTC	CASSHQAGHLSYEQYF